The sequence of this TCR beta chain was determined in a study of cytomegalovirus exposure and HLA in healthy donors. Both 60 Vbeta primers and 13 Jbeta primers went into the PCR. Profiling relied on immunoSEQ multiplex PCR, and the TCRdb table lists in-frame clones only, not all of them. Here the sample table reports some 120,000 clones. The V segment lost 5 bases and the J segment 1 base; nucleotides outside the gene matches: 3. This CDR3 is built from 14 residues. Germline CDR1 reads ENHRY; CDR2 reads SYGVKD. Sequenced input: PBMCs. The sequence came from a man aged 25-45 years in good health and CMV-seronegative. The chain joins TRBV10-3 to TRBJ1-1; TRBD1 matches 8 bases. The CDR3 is CAISMTGENTEAFF. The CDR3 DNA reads TGTGCCATCAGTATGACAGGGGAGAACACTGAAGCTTTCTTT.